Listed below are T cell receptor beta chains from one sample, sequenced in a study of blood T cell repertoires in COVID-19. Clones were read by immunoSEQ multiplex PCR, and TCRdb kept only the in-frame ones, dropping some. The sample shows about 290,000 clones, approximately 89% of them seen only once. What was sequenced was peripheral blood. The receptor source for this set is a woman aged 25 to 39 with COVID-19, enrolled during active disease. Both conserved end residues are part of each CDR3. The order of the fields is clone size, J gene, D gene, V gene, CDR3 DNA, CDR3 protein. D genes are given only for firm matches. The listing skips clone size in some rows; elsewhere it reads once, few, many or a size class.

-	TRBJ2-5	TRBD2	TRBV13	TGTGCCAGCAGCTTAAGACTAGCGGGGGCCGAAGAGACCCAGTACTTC	CASSLRLAGAEETQYF
-	TRBJ1-5	-	TRBV27	TGTGCCAGCAAGGGGACGGGGGTAGGCAATCAGCCCCAGCATTTT	CASKGTGVGNQPQHF
-	TRBJ2-3	TRBD2	TRBV4-1	TGCGCCAGCAGCCGATGGGAACTAGCGGGGGCTACTCCGGGCACAGATACGCAGTATTTT	CASSRWELAGATPGTDTQYF
-	TRBJ1-1	-	TRBV4-1	TGCGCCAGCAGCCATCGAGGAGGAGGGTCGGGTGAAGCTTTCTTT	CASSHRGGGSGEAFF
-	TRBJ2-7	TRBD1	TRBV19	TGTGCCAGTAGTATGGCGACAGGGGGTTACGAGCAGTACTTC	CASSMATGGYEQYF
-	TRBJ2-1	-	TRBV21-1	TGTGCTAGGCATGGGGGCGGTGAGCAGTTCTTC	CARHGGGEQFF
-	TRBJ1-1	-	TRBV28	TGTGCCAGCAGCTCCGGGTTTCGGGGGTGGAATATGGCGGCTTTCTTT	CASSSGFRGWNMAAFF
-	TRBJ2-2	-	TRBV5-5	TGTGCCAGCAGCTTACAGGGAGCCACCGGGGAGCTGTTTTTT	CASSLQGATGELFF
-	TRBJ1-1	-	TRBV7-9	TGTGCCAGCAGAAGACTGGGAGTAACTGAAGCTTTCTTT	CASRRLGVTEAFF
-	TRBJ2-7	-	TRBV2	TGTGCCAGCTCTGCACCTCTCTCCGGGATCACCTACGAGCAGTACTTC	CASSAPLSGITYEQYF
-	TRBJ1-5	TRBD1	TRBV19	TGTGCCAGTGACACCGGGACAGGGATTCCCAATCAGCCCCAGCATTTT	CASDTGTGIPNQPQHF
-	TRBJ2-5	TRBD2	TRBV6-5	TGTGCCAGCAGTTACGGCGGGGGGGCACAAGAGACCCAGTACTTC	CASSYGGGAQETQYF
-	TRBJ1-1	-	TRBV27	TGTGCCAGCAGTTTATCCCCGGGGAATAAAGCTTTCTTT	CASSLSPGNKAFF
-	TRBJ2-1	TRBD2	TRBV7-2	TGTGCCAGCAGCTTACTAGCGGGGGCCGGCTACAATGAGCAGTTCTTC	CASSLLAGAGYNEQFF
-	TRBJ2-5	-	TRBV7-9	TGTGCCAGCAGCTTGACAGTTGAGGAGACCCAGTACTTC	CASSLTVEETQYF
-	TRBJ2-7	-	TRBV27	TGTGCCAGCAGTGGGTCAGGCGAGCAGTACTTC	CASSGSGEQYF
-	TRBJ2-1	-	TRBV3-1/TRBV3-2	TGTGCCAGCAGCCAAGATGAGGCTGGGGCTCTCTCCTACAATGAGCAGTTCTTC	CASSQDEAGALSYNEQFF
-	TRBJ2-5	-	TRBV27	TGTGCCAGCAGTTTAAAATCAATTCAAGAGACCCAGTACTTC	CASSLKSIQETQYF
-	TRBJ1-1	TRBD1	TRBV25-1	TGTGCCAGCAGTGAGTGGCAGGGGGTGGGCACTGAAGCTTTCTTT	CASSEWQGVGTEAFF
-	TRBJ2-1	-	TRBV5-1	TGCGCCAGCAGCTTGCTTTATAATGAGCAGTTCTTC	CASSLLYNEQFF
-	TRBJ1-1	-	TRBV16	TGTGCCAGCAGCCAAGGGGCAGGAACTGAAGCTTTCTTT	CASSQGAGTEAFF
once	TRBJ2-1	TRBD2	TRBV24-1	TGTGCCACCAGTGGGCTAGCGGGGGGGCCCGGTGTCAATGAGCAGTTCTTC	CATSGLAGGPGVNEQFF
once	TRBJ1-2	TRBD1	TRBV29-1	TGCAGCATGACAGGGGGCATTGGCTACACCTTC	CSMTGGIGYTF
-	TRBJ1-1	TRBD1	TRBV3-1/TRBV3-2	TGTGCCAGCCAGGACAGGACCACTGAAGCTTTCTTT	CASQDRTTEAFF
-	TRBJ2-7	TRBD2	TRBV4-1	TGCGCCAGCAGCCAAGAGGTAGGGGCTAGCGGGGGCATAAGCTACGAGCAGTACTTC	CASSQEVGASGGISYEQYF
-	TRBJ1-1	TRBD1	TRBV5-1	TGCGCCAGCAGCTTGGACACAGGGGAAGCTGAAGCTTTCTTT	CASSLDTGEAEAFF
once	TRBJ1-4	-	TRBV7-2	TGTGCCAGCAGCTTAGTGTCAGGAAATGAAAAACTGTTTTTT	CASSLVSGNEKLFF
-	TRBJ2-7	-	TRBV30	TGTGCCTGGAGTCTAACCTACTACGAGCAGTACTTC	CAWSLTYYEQYF
-	TRBJ2-7	-	TRBV4-2	TGTGCCAGCAGCCAAGTCTACCCCCTCGGCGCGGGCGGTGGCTACGAGCAGTACTTC	CASSQVYPLGAGGGYEQYF
-	TRBJ1-2	-	TRBV21-1	TGTGCCAGCAGCACCGAACAAAAGGGGGGGACCGTCTATGGCTACACCTTC	CASSTEQKGGTVYGYTF
-	TRBJ2-5	-	TRBV27	TGTGCCAGCAGTCCATACACAGGCCGACCCCAAGAGACCCAGTACTTC	CASSPYTGRPQETQYF
-	TRBJ1-3	-	TRBV28	TGTGCCAGCAGTTTATGGTTCCAGGGCTTCTCTGGAAACACCATATATTTT	CASSLWFQGFSGNTIYF
-	TRBJ1-4	-	TRBV5-5	TGTGCCAGCAGCTTGGGAAGTGGGTCGGGGGAAAAACTGTTTTTT	CASSLGSGSGEKLFF
-	TRBJ2-7	-	TRBV11-2	TGTGCCAGCAGCTTAGCCGGGCAGGGGCGGGAGCAGTACTTC	CASSLAGQGREQYF
-	TRBJ2-7	TRBD1	TRBV24-1	TGTGCCACCAGTGAAACAGGGGTCTCCTACGAGCAGTACTTC	CATSETGVSYEQYF
-	TRBJ1-2	-	TRBV21-1	TGTGCCAGCAGCAACCCCCGAGAGGGGGCTTCTAACTATGGCTACACCTTC	CASSNPREGASNYGYTF
-	TRBJ1-1	TRBD1	TRBV5-5	TGTGCCAGCAGCCCGCGACAGGGGTACTGGAACACTGAAGCTTTCTTT	CASSPRQGYWNTEAFF
-	TRBJ1-1	-	TRBV24-1	TGTGCCACCAGGCGGGGGGCAAACACTGAAGCTTTCTTT	CATRRGANTEAFF
-	TRBJ2-5	-	TRBV27	TGTGCCAGCAGTTTACAAAATCAAGAGACCCAGTACTTC	CASSLQNQETQYF
few	TRBJ2-7	TRBD2	TRBV7-9	TGTGCCAGCAGCGAATTAGCGGGTTATTCCTACGAGCAGTACTTC	CASSELAGYSYEQYF
-	TRBJ1-2	TRBD1	TRBV10-3	TGTGCCATCAGTGACGGGTGGGACAGGGAAAACTATGGCTACACCTTC	CAISDGWDRENYGYTF
-	TRBJ1-6	TRBD1	TRBV5-1	TGCGCCAGCAGCTTGGGCGGGACAGGCCCGGGACCCCTCCACTTT	CASSLGGTGPGPLHF
once	TRBJ2-7	TRBD2	TRBV5-5	TGTGCCAGCAGCCCGGGGGGAAGAAACTACGAGCAGTACTTC	CASSPGGRNYEQYF